Each of the 8 T cell receptor beta chains below was sequenced from the same sample in a study of blood T cell repertoires in COVID-19 (TCRdb year 2020). Library construction relied on the immunoSEQ multiplex PCR assay. TCRdb's version of the immuneACCESS table is confined to in-frame rearrangements and falls short of the full clone set. An unresolved V gene accounts for under half of the shortfall where checked; the remainder is of unknown origin. This sample is represented by under 200,000 clones; about 93% of them were singletons. The biggest ten clones account for approximately 0.56% of the sample. Source material: peripheral blood. These receptors were taken from a man aged 45-65 years with acute or convalescent COVID-19.

The chain recombines TRBV27 with TRBJ2-5; 7 bases align to TRBD1. Germline V gives CDR1 MNHEY, CDR2 SMNVEV (reference sequence). Losses at the gene ends were 2 bases for V and 0 bases for J; bases not matched to a gene: 9. The CDR3 loop spans 17 amino acids. The CDR3 here is CASSLGKRGTDQETQYF. CDR3 DNA sequence: TGTGCCAGCAGTTTAGGAAAGAGGGGGACAGACCAAGAGACCCAGTACTTC.

The J gene is TRBJ1-4, the V gene TRBV2, with no clear D. V was cut by 4 bases and J by 7 bases, with 10 bases left in between. The CDR3 spans 13 residues. The germline V gene has CDR1 SNHLY and CDR2 FYNNEI. The chain's CDR3 is CASSGWAGEKLFF. Here the CDR3 DNA reads TGTGCCAGCAGTGGGTGGGCGGGTGAAAAACTGTTTTTT.

This clone came up once. V and J are TRBV11-2 and TRBJ2-2; 7 nucleotides match TRBD1. V lost 6 bases and J lost 6; bases outside the gene matches: 1. Looked up from germline, CDR1 is SGHAT and CDR2 is FQNNGV. The CDR3 has 12 residues. CDR3 protein: CASRQGAGELFF. The DNA of the CDR3 is TGTGCCAGCAGGCAGGGGGCCGGGGAGCTGTTTTTT.

The rearrangement uses TRBV7-2 and TRBJ2-7, with 9 bases aligning to TRBD2. With 6 bases clipped from V and 2 bases from J, the junction kept 5 bases outside the gene matches. CDR1 and CDR2 (germline): SGHTA, FQGNSA. This CDR3 has 14 residues. CDR3 sequence reads: CASRRVAGAYEQYF. CDR3 nucleotides: TGTGCCAGCAGGAGAGTAGCGGGAGCCTACGAGCAGTACTTC.

V gene TRBV3-1 (or the pseudogene TRBV3-2) combines with J gene TRBJ1-2; D may be TRBD1 (5 bases). Looked up from germline, CDR1 is LGHDT and CDR2 is YNNKEL (reference sequence). This CDR3 comprises 15 residues. Trimming left V 2 bases short and J 2 bases short, with 12 bases between. The CDR3, as DNA: TGTGCCAGCAGCCAATCCCTGACAGAGAACTATGGCTACACCTTC. Protein: CASSQSLTENYGYTF.

The chain employs TRBV11-2 and TRBJ1-2; 8 nucleotides align to TRBD1. J lost 5 bases, V lost 5 bases, and 7 bases had no gene match. Looked up from germline, CDR1 is SGHAT and CDR2 is FQNNGV. The CDR3 extends over 14 amino acids. CDR3 DNA: TGTGCCAGCAGCAAGGGACAGGACACTTATGGCTACACCTTC. Amino acid sequence: CASSKGQDTYGYTF.

About this clone: One end of the junction fails to match germline, which may point to a read error. In DNA form, the CDR3 reads TGTGCCAGCAGTTTAAGGGGGGGTCGGCACTTC. Translating it yields CASSLRGGRHF. The chain joins TRBV12-3 or TRBV12-4 to TRBJ2-7; D is possibly TRBD2 (7 bases). The CDR3 is made up of 11 amino acids.

The rearrangement joins TRBV2 to TRBJ2-1, with 7 bases matching TRBD1. The V segment lost 7 bases and the J segment 10 bases; nucleotides outside the gene matches: 31. The V gene's germline CDR1 is SNHLY and CDR2 FYNNEI. CDR3 size: 20 residues. In DNA form, the CDR3 reads TGTGCCAGCACCCCGTGGGCAGGGGGACGGAGCTCCCCTCGGCCCGGCGAGCAGTTCTTC. Protein: CASTPWAGGRSSPRPGEQFF.